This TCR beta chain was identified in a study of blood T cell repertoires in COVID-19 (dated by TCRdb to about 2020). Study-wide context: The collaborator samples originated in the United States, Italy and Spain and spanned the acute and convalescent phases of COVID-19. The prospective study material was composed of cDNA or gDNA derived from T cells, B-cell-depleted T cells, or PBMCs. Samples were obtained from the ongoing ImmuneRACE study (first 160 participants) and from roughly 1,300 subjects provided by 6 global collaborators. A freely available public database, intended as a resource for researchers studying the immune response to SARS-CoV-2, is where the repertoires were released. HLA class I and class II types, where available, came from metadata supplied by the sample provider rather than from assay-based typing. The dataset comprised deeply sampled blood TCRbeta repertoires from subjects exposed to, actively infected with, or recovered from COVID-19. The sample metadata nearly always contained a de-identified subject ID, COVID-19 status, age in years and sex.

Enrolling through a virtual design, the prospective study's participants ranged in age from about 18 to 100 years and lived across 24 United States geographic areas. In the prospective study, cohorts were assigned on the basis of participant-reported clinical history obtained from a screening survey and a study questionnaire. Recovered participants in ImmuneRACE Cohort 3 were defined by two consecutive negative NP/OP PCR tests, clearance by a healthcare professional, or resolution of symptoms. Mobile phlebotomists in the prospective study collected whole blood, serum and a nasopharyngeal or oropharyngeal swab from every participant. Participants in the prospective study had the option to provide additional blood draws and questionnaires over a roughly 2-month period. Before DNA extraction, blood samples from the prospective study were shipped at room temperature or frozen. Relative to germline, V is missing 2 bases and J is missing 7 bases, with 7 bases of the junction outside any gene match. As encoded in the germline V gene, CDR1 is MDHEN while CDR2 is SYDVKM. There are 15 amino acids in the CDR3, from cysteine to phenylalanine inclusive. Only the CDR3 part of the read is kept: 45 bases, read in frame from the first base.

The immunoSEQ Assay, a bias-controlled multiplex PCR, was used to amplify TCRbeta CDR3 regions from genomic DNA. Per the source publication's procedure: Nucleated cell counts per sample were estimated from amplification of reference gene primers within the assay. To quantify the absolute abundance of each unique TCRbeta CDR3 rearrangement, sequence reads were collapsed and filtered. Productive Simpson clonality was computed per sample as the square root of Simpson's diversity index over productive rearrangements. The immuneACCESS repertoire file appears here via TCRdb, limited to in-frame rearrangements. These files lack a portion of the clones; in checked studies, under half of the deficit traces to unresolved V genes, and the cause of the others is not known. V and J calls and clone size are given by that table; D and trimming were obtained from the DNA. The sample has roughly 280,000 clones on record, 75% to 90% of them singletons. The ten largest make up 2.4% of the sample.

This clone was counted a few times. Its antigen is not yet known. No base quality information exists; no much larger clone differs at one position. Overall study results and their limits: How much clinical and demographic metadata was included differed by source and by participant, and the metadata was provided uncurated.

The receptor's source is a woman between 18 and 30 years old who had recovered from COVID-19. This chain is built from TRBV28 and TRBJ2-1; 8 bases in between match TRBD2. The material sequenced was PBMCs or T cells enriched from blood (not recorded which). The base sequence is TGTGCCAGCAGTTTAATAAGCGGGGGTCTTAATGAGCAGTTCTTC. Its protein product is CASSLISGGLNEQFF.